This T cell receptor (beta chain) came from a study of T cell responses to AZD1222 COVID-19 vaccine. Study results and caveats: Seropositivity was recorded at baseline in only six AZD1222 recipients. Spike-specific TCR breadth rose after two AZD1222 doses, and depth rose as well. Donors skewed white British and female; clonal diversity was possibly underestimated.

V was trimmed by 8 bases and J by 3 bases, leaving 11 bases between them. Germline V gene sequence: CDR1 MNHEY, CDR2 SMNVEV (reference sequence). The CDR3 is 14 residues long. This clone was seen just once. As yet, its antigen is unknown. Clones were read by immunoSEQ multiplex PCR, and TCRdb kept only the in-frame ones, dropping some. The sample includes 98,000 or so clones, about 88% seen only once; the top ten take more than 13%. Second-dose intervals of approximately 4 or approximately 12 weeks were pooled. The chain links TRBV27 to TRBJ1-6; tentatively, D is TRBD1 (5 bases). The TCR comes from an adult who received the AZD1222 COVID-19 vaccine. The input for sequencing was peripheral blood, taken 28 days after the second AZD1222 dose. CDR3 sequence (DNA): TGTGCCAGCCTACCAGGGAACTATAATTCACCCCTCCACTTT. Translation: CASLPGNYNSPLHF.